One sample yielded the 27 T cell receptor beta chains listed below, sequenced in a study of vaccination effects on CD4 cells after COVID-19. Repertoires were generated with immunoSEQ multiplex PCR, while TCRdb's copy carries only in-frame clones and drops some. This table has 41,000 or so clones, more than 60% appearing once. Sequencing followed a ViraFEST assay step that expanded antigen-specific CD4+ T cells with viral peptide pools. CD4+ T cell isolation took place after 10 days of culture. Each vaccine recipient was nucleocapsid antibody negative and had no prior SARS-CoV-2 infection. The antigens of these receptors remain unknown. The sample here was CD4+ T cells from PBMCs cultured with HCoV-OC43 spike peptides, taken before COVID-19 vaccination. Subset noted: HCoV-OC43 spike overlapping peptide pool stimulation. These receptors originate from a human donor who received a COVID-19 vaccine.

The chain has TRBV11-3 and TRBJ2-1; 8 bases agree with TRBD1. The V and J ends lost 0 bases and 0 bases, in that order; junction bases with no gene match: 4. The CDR3 runs 17 residues. The germline gives CDR1 SGHNT, CDR2 YENEEA. The CDR3 region has the DNA TGTGCCAGCAGCTTAGATTCACAGGGGGGCTCCTACAATGAGCAGTTCTTC. Translating it yields CASSLDSQGGSYNEQFF.

This chain uses TRBV4-2 with TRBJ2-3; D unclear. Trimming cost V 0 bases and J 1 base, with 8 bases left between them. The CDR3 contains 15 residues. Germline V gives CDR1 LGHNA, CDR2 YNFKEQ. DNA of the CDR3: TGTGCCAGCAGCCAAGATCATAGGGGCACAGATACGCAGTATTTT. This codes for CASSQDHRGTDTQYF.

This chain uses TRBV4-3 with TRBJ2-5; D is undetermined. V gave up 0 bases and J gave up 4 bases, with 6 bases separating them. Germline V CDR1 and CDR2: LGHNA, YSLEER. This CDR3 has 13 residues. The CDR3 loop is CASSQDRAETQYF. The DNA for the CDR3 is TGCGCCAGCAGCCAAGATAGGGCAGAGACCCAGTACTTC.

This clone was seen a single time. This chain links TRBV27 with TRBJ1-6, with 7 bases matching TRBD1. Germline assignment: CDR1 MNHEY and CDR2 SMNVEV (reference sequence). V lost 2 bases, J lost 4 bases, and 5 bases stayed unmatched. The CDR3 loop spans 16 amino acids. DNA of the CDR3: TGTGCCAGCAGTTTAACCCAGGGGGATTATAATTCACCCCTCCACTTT. Protein sequence: CASSLTQGDYNSPLHF.

This clone was counted between two and nine times. V usage is TRBV2 and J usage is TRBJ1-2, with a tentative D call TRBD1 (6 bases). Germline V CDR1 and CDR2: SNHLY, FYNNEI. The CDR3 totals 11 residues. With 9 bases removed from V and 5 bases from J, the gap between germline ends came to 10 bases. The DNA of the CDR3 is TGTGCCAGAGCTCAGGGGTATGGCTACACCTTC. It encodes CARAQGYGYTF.

The CDR3 spells CASSLDGETQYF. The DNA for the CDR3 is TGCGCCAGCAGCTTGGACGGAGAGACCCAGTACTTC. The V gene is TRBV5-1, the J gene TRBJ2-5; D call uncertain. CDR3 size: 12 residues. V was trimmed by 0 bases and J by 4 bases, leaving 4 bases between them. Germline V lookup: CDR1 SGHRS, CDR2 YFSETQ.

The J gene is TRBJ1-1, the V gene TRBV2, with TRBD1 matching over 10 bases. The CDR3 consists of 16 residues. V was clipped by 11 bases and J by 0 bases; unmatched bases: 12. Germline V CDR1 and CDR2: SNHLY, FYNNEI. For the CDR3, the DNA is TGTGCCGGCCTCCGGGACAGGGGACGAATGAACACTGAAGCTTTCTTT. Encoded protein: CAGLRDRGRMNTEAFF. Full variable domain (rest looked up from reference TRBV2 and TRBJ1-1): EPEVTQTPSHQVTQMGQEVILRCVPISNHLYFYWYRQILGQKVEFLVSFYNNEISEKSEIFDDQFSVERPDGSNFTLKIRSTKLEDSAMYFCAGLRDRGRMNTEAFFGQGTRLTVV.

The rearrangement uses TRBV29-1 and TRBJ2-5; D is unresolved. The CDR3 runs to 13 residues. From germline, CDR1 is SQVTM and CDR2 ANQGSEA. Deletions cut 5 bases from V and 5 bases from J, with 15 bases between. In DNA form, the CDR3 reads TGCAGCGTTACAGACCCGAATGGGGAGACCCAGTACTTC. Amino acid sequence: CSVTDPNGETQYF.

This clone was seen a few times. V gene TRBV27 combines with J gene TRBJ1-1; tentatively, D is TRBD1 (6 bases). Germline V CDR1 and CDR2: MNHEY, SMNVEV (reference sequence). With 3 bases removed from V and 10 bases from J, the gap between germline ends came to 12 bases. The CDR3 loop spans 12 amino acids. CDR3 region: CASSLGAGAAFF. In DNA, the CDR3 is TGTGCCAGCAGTTTGGGCGCGGGGGCAGCTTTCTTT.

This chain joins TRBV27 and TRBJ1-5; 7 bases map to TRBD1. Unmatched junction bases numbered 9, after V lost 0 bases and J lost 4 bases. CDR3 length equals 17 residues. Germline V gene lookup returns CDR1 MNHEY and CDR2 SMNVEV (reference sequence). CDR3 nucleotide sequence: TGTGCCAGCAGTTTATCGTTCCGGACAGGCCCAAATCAGCCCCAGCATTTT. Residues: CASSLSFRTGPNQPQHF.

This clone was seen more than once but under ten times. The chain recombines TRBV27 with TRBJ1-3, with no clear D. The CDR3 extends over 13 amino acids. The ends were cut back, 8 bases at V and 2 bases at J, with 10 bases in the middle. The germline CDR1 and CDR2 sequences are MNHEY and SMNVEV (reference sequence). The CDR3 sequence: CASWTMAGNTIYF. The CDR3 bases are TGTGCCAGCTGGACTATGGCTGGAAACACCATATATTTT.

The J gene is TRBJ1-2, the V gene TRBV5-4; TRBD1 matches at 7 bases. There are 16 residues in the CDR3. CDR1 is SGHNT, CDR2 YYREEE, per germline (reference sequence). Trimming removed 4 bases from V and 2 bases from J; junction bases left unmatched: 11. CDR3 sequence: CASSQKSGQKNYGYTF. In DNA form, the CDR3 reads TGTGCCAGCAGCCAAAAATCGGGACAGAAAAACTATGGCTACACCTTC.

The CDR3 DNA is TGTGCCACCAGCAGGGATCGACAGTTCTATGGCTACACCTTC. Its translation is CATSRDRQFYGYTF. The rearrangement joins TRBV15 to TRBJ1-2; D perhaps matches TRBD1 (5 bases). This CDR3 contains 14 residues. Germline CDR1 is LNHNV and CDR2 is YYDKDF (reference sequence). V lost 3 bases and J 4 bases, leaving 12 bases between the germline ends.

This rearrangement joins TRBV29-1 to TRBJ1-1; 7 bases agree with TRBD1. CDR3 size: 13 residues. Looked up from germline, CDR1 is SQVTM and CDR2 is ANQGSEA. The ends lost 5 bases at V and 6 bases at J; junction bases unmatched: 9. The CDR3 region is CSVQNRGSSEAFF. The CDR3 DNA sequence: TGCAGCGTTCAAAACAGGGGTTCGTCTGAAGCTTTCTTT. The whole variable domain, filled in from reference TRBV29-1 and TRBJ1-1, reads SAVISQKPSRDICQRGTSLTIQCQVDSQVTMMFWYRQQPGQSLTLIATANQGSEATYESGFVIDKFPISRPNLTFSTLTVSNMSPEDSSIYLCSVQNRGSSEAFFGQGTRLTVV.

J is TRBJ1-2 and V is TRBV4-1; a possible D gene is TRBD1 (5 bases). Germline V gene data show CDR1 as MGHRA and CDR2 as YSYEKL. Trimming removed 1 base from V and 4 bases from J, with 19 bases in between. The CDR3 sequence is 17 residues long. CDR3 nucleotides: TGCGCCAGCAGCCAAGTTGGTGCGGCAGGGCCCGCCTATGGCTACACCTTC. Translated, it gives CASSQVGAAGPAYGYTF.

The gene calls are TRBV9 and TRBJ1-2, with a weak D call TRBD1 (5 bases). Trimming left V 0 bases short and J 5 bases short, with 8 bases between. Germline CDR1 and CDR2: SGDLS and YYNGEE. The CDR3 extends over 13 amino acids. DNA of the CDR3: TGTGCCAGCAGCGTAGGACAGATGTATGGCTACACCTTC. This encodes CASSVGQMYGYTF.

The genes are TRBV14 and TRBJ1-1; TRBD1 matches 9 bases. The CDR3 loop spans 15 amino acids. V lost 4 bases and J lost 2; bases outside the gene matches: 5. Germline values: CDR1 SGHDN, CDR2 FVKESK. CDR3 sequence reads: CASSRGTGFNTEAFF. As DNA, the CDR3 is TGTGCCAGCAGCCGAGGGACAGGGTTTAACACTGAAGCTTTCTTT. Full variable domain (remainder filled in from reference TRBV14 and TRBJ1-1): EAGVTQFPSHSVIEKGQTVTLRCDPISGHDNLYWYRRVMGKEIKFLLHFVKESKQDESGMPNNRFLAERTGGTYSTLKVQPAELEDSGVYFCASSRGTGFNTEAFFGQGTRLTVV.

The chain uses TRBV7-6 and TRBJ2-5, with 9 bases that match TRBD1. J was trimmed by 5 bases and V by 5 bases; bases with no gene match: 12. This CDR3 comprises 16 residues. Germline V gene sequence: CDR1 SGHVS, CDR2 FNYEAQ. The CDR3 here is CASSRAGTGRRETQYF. In DNA form, the CDR3 reads TGTGCCAGCAGCCGAGCCGGGACAGGGAGGCGGGAGACCCAGTACTTC. Complete variable domain (other parts from reference TRBV7-6 and TRBJ2-5): GAGVSQSPRYKVTKRGQDVALRCDPISGHVSLYWYRQALGQGPEFLTYFNYEAQQDKSGLPNDRFSAERPEGSISTLTIQRTEQRDSAMYRCASSRAGTGRRETQYFGPGTRLLVL.

The V and J genes are TRBV6-5 and TRBJ2-1, with TRBD1 as a possible D gene (5 bases). CDR1 is MNHEY, CDR2 SVGAGI, per germline. Trimming cost V 10 bases and J 12 bases, with 13 bases left between them. The CDR3 has 10 residues. Here the CDR3 reads CATDFTGQFF. The CDR3 coding sequence is TGTGCCACAGATTTCACAGGGCAGTTCTTC.

This clone occurred a few times. The chain is built from TRBV19 and TRBJ2-1; the D gene is possibly TRBD1 (5 bases). Germline assignment: CDR1 LNHDA and CDR2 SQIVND (reference sequence). CDR3 length equals 12 residues. V was pared by 5 bases and J by 6 bases, with 8 bases between. CDR3 loop: CASSRQSNEQFF. The CDR3 DNA is TGTGCCAGTAGTCGACAGAGCAATGAGCAGTTCTTC.

This sequence joins TRBV7-9 and TRBJ2-7; perhaps D is TRBD1 or TRBD2 (5 bases each). The CDR3 sequence is 14 residues long. Germline V gene lookup returns CDR1 SEHNR and CDR2 FQNEAQ (reference sequence). V lost 5 bases to trimming and J lost 0 bases, with 11 bases between them. The CDR3 region is CASSPSGLSYEQYF. The CDR3 nucleotides are TGTGCCAGCAGCCCTTCGGGGCTCTCCTACGAGCAGTACTTC. Variable domain in full (rest from reference TRBV7-9 and TRBJ2-7): DTGVSQNPRHKITKRGQNVTFRCDPISEHNRLYWYRQTLGQGPEFLTYFQNEAQLEKSRLLSDRFSAERPKGSFSTLEIQRTEQGDSAMYLCASSPSGLSYEQYFGPGTRLTVT.

The chain employs TRBV19 and TRBJ1-2, with 8 bases fitting TRBD1. Germline CDR1 and CDR2: LNHDA and SQIVND (reference sequence). V was pared by 3 bases and J by 2 bases, with 5 bases of the junction left unmatched. This CDR3 region has 15 residues. The CDR3 sequence: CASSMGRGLNYGYTF. Written as DNA, the CDR3 is TGTGCCAGTAGTATGGGCAGGGGGCTAAACTATGGCTACACCTTC.

The V call is TRBV28, the J call TRBJ2-5, with a possible D match to TRBD1 (6 bases). The ends were cut back, 4 bases at V and 10 bases at J, with 13 bases in the middle. The CDR3 is made up of 12 amino acids. Per the germline V gene, CDR1 is MDHEN and CDR2 is SYDVKM. CDR3 nucleotide sequence: TGTGCCAGCAGTTCCCCAACGACAGGCCAGTACTTC. Its translation is CASSSPTTGQYF.

The chain has TRBV9 and TRBJ1-6; no firm D call. The CDR3 is 15 residues long. V lost 0 bases to trimming and J lost 4 bases, with 8 bases between them. CDR1 and CDR2 (germline): SGDLS, YYNGEE. The CDR3 nucleotides read TGTGCCAGCAGCGTAGATTCAAAGTATAATTCACCCCTCCACTTT. Its translation is CASSVDSKYNSPLHF. Combining the CDR3 with reference TRBV9 and TRBJ1-6 gives the whole variable domain DSGVTQTPKHLITATGQRVTLRCSPRSGDLSVYWYQQSLDQGLQFLIQYYNGEERAKGNILERFSAQQFPDLHSELNLSSLELGDSALYFCASSVDSKYNSPLHFGNGTRLTVT.

This clone was counted many times. The CDR3 reads CASSLAIAGGPQETQYF. The CDR3 nucleotides are TGCGCCAGCAGCTTGGCCATAGCGGGGGGGCCCCAAGAGACCCAGTACTTC. This chain uses TRBV5-1 with TRBJ2-5; 11 positions match TRBD2. V trimming: 0 bases; J trimming: 1 base; junction bases outside the gene matches: 5. The CDR3 runs 17 residues. Germline-derived CDR1 and CDR2 are SGHRS and YFSETQ.

This chain joins TRBV3-1 (or the pseudogene TRBV3-2) and TRBJ1-5; 7 bases fit TRBD1. Looked up from germline, CDR1 is LGHDT and CDR2 is YNNKEL (reference sequence). After removal of 5 bases from V and 3 bases from J, the junction contained 7 bases not matched to a gene. The CDR3 is made up of 15 amino acids. CDR3: CASSAGGGDNQPQHF. In DNA form, the CDR3 reads TGTGCCAGCAGCGCAGGGGGAGGGGACAATCAGCCCCAGCATTTT.

CDR3 sequence reads: CASSVASGSNEQFF. Here the CDR3 DNA reads TGTGCCAGCAGCGTAGCTAGCGGTTCCAATGAGCAGTTCTTC. The V and J genes are TRBV9 and TRBJ2-1, with 7 bases fitting TRBD2. This CDR3 spans 14 amino acids. Germline V gene sequence: CDR1 SGDLS, CDR2 YYNGEE. Trimming took 0 bases from V and 6 from J; bases not matched to a gene: 3.